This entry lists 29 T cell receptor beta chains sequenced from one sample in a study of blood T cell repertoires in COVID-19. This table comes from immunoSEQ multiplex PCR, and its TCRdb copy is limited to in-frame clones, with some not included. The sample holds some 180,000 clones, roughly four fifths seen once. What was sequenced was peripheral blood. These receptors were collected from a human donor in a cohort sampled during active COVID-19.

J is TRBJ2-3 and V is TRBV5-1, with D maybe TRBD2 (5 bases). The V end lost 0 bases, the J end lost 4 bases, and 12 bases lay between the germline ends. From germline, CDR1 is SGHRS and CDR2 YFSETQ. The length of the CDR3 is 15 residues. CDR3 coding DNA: TGCGCCAGCAGCTTGGTGGCAGAGGGTCCAGATACGCAGTATTTT. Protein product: CASSLVAEGPDTQYF.

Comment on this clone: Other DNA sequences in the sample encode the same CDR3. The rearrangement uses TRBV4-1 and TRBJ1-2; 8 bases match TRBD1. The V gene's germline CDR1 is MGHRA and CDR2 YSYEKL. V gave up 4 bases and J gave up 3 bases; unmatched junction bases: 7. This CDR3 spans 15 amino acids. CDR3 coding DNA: TGCGCCAGCAGCCTTGACAGGGGACTTGACTATGGCTACACCTTC. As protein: CASSLDRGLDYGYTF.

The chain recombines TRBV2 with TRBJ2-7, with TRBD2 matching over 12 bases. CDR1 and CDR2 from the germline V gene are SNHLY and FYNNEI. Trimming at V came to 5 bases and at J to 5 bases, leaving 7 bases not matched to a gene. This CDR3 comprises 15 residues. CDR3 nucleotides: TGTGCCAGCAGTAAACCTAGCGGGGGGGCCCACGAGCAGTACTTC. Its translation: CASSKPSGGAHEQYF.

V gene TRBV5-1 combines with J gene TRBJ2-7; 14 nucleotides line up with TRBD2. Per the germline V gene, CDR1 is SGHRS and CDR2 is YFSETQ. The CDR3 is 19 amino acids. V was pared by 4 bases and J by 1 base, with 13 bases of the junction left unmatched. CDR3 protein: CASSLRFTGTSGGSYEQYF. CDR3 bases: TGCGCCAGCAGCCTAAGATTTACCGGGACTAGCGGGGGTTCCTACGAGCAGTACTTC.

The CDR3 loop is CASSSLAGGDEQFF. In nucleotides, the CDR3 is TGTGCCAGCAGCTCCCTAGCGGGGGGCGATGAGCAGTTCTTC. This chain uses TRBV9 with TRBJ2-1; TRBD2 agrees at 11 bases. The CDR3 runs to 14 residues. Germline V gives CDR1 SGDLS, CDR2 YYNGEE. J was trimmed by 8 bases and V by 4 bases; bases with no gene match: 5.

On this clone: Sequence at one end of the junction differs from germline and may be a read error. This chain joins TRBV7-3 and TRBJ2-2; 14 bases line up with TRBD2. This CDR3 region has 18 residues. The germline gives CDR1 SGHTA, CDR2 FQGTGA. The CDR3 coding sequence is TGTGCTAGCAGCCCCCGGACTAGCGGGGGGTTAAGTCCCGGGGAGCTGTTTTTT. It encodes CASSPRTSGGLSPGELFF.

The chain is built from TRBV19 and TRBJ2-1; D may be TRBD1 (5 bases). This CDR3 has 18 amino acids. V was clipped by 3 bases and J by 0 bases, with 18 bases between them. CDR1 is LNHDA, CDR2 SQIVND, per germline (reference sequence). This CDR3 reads CASSIIGQGLFSYNEQFF. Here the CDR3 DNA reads TGTGCCAGTAGTATTATCGGGCAGGGCCTTTTCTCCTACAATGAGCAGTTCTTC.

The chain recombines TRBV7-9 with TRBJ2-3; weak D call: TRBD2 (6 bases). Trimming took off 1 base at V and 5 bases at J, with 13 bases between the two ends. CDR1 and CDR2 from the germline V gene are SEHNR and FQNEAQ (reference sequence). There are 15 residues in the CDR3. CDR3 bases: TGTGCCAGCAGCTTAGGGACTACCCCCTTAGATACGCAGTATTTT. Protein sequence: CASSLGTTPLDTQYF.

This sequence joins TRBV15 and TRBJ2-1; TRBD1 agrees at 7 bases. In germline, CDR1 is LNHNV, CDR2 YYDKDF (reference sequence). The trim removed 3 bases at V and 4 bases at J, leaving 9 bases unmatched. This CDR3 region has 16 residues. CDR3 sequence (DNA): TGTGCCACCAGCAGTCAGACAGGGCCGAAGTACAATGAGCAGTTCTTC. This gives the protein CATSSQTGPKYNEQFF.

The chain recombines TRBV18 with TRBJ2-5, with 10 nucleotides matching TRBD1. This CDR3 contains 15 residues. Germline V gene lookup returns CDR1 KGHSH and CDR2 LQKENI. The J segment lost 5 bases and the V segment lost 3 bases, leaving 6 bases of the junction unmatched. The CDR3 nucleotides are TGTGCCAGCTCACCGGGGACAGGGGCTGTCGAGACCCAGTACTTC. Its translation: CASSPGTGAVETQYF. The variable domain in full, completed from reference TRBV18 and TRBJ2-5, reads NAGVMQNPRHLVRRRGQEARLRCSPMKGHSHVYWYRQLPEEGLKFMVYLQKENIIDESGMPKERFSAEFPKEGPSILRIQQVVRGDSAAYFCASSPGTGAVETQYFGPGTRLLVL.

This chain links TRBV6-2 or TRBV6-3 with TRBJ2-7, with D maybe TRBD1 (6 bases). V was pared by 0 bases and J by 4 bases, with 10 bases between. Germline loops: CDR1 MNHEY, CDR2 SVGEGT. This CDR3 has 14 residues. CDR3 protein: CASSYSQGQYEQYF. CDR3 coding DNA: TGTGCCAGCAGTTACTCACAGGGTCAATACGAGCAGTACTTC.

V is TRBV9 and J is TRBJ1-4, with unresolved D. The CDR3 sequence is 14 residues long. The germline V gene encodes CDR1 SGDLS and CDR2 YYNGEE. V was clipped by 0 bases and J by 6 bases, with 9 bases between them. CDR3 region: CASSVASGDEKLFF. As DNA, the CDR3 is TGTGCCAGCAGCGTAGCGTCGGGTGATGAAAAACTGTTTTTT.

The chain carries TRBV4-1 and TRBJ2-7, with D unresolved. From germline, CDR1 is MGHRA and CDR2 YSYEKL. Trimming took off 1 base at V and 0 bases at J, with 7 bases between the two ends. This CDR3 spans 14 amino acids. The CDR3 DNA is TGCGCCAGCAGCCAAGCTGAGGACTCCTACGAGCAGTACTTC. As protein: CASSQAEDSYEQYF.

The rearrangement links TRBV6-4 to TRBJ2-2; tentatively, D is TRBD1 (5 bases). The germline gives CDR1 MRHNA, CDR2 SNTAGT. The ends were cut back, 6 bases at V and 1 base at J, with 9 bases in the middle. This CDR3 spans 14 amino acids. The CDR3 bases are TGTGCCAGCAGCCCGACAGTGAACACCGGGGAGCTGTTTTTT. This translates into CASSPTVNTGELFF.

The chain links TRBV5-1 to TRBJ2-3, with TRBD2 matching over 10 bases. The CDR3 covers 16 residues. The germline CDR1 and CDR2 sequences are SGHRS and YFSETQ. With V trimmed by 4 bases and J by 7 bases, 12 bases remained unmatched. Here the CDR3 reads CASSNGVAGGMNTQYF. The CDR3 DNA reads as TGCGCCAGCAGCAATGGCGTAGCGGGGGGTATGAATACGCAGTATTTT.

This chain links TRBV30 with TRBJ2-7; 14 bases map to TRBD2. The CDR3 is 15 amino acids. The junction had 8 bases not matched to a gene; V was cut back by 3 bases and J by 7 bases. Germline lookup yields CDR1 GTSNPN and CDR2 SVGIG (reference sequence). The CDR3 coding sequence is TGTGCCTGGAGACATAGGACTAGCGGGGGGCGTGAGCAGTACTTC. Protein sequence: CAWRHRTSGGREQYF.

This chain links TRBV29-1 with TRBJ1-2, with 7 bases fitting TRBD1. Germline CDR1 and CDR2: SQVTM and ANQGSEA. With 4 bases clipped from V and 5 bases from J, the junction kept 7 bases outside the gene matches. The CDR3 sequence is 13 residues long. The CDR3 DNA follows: TGCAGCGTTGGGTCAGGGGGTACATATGGCTACACCTTC. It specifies CSVGSGGTYGYTF.

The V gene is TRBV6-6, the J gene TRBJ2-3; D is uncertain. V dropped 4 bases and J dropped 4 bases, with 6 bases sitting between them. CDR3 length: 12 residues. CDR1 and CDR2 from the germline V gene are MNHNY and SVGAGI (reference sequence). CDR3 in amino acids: CASSWRSDTQYF. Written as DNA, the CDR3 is TGTGCCAGCAGTTGGCGGTCAGATACGCAGTATTTT.

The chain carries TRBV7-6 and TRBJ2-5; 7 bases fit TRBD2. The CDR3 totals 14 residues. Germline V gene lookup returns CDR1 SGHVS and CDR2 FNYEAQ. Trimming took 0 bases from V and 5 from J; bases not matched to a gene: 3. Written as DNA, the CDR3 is TGTGCCAGCAGCTTAGCGGGGGGAGGGGAGACCCAGTACTTC. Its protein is CASSLAGGGETQYF. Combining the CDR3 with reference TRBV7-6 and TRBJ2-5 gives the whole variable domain GAGVSQSPRYKVTKRGQDVALRCDPISGHVSLYWYRQALGQGPEFLTYFNYEAQQDKSGLPNDRFSAERPEGSISTLTIQRTEQRDSAMYRCASSLAGGGETQYFGPGTRLLVL.

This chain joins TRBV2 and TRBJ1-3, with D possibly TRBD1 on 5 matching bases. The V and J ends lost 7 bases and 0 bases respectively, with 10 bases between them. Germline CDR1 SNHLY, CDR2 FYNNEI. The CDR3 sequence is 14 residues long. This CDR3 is CASIGADSGNTIYF. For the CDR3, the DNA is TGTGCCAGCATAGGGGCCGACTCTGGAAACACCATATATTTT.

The CDR3 region is CASSFKWLAGGPYEQYF. For the CDR3, the DNA is TGTGCCAGCAGCTTCAAGTGGCTAGCGGGGGGGCCCTACGAGCAGTACTTC. The rearrangement uses TRBV7-2 and TRBJ2-7; 12 bases are shared with TRBD2. Germline V gene lookup returns CDR1 SGHTA and CDR2 FQGNSA. The length of the CDR3 is 17 residues. V lost 3 bases and J lost 2; bases outside the gene matches: 8. Full variable domain (rest looked up from reference TRBV7-2 and TRBJ2-7): GAGVSQSPSNKVTEKGKDVELRCDPISGHTALYWYRQSLGQGLEFLIYFQGNSAPDKSGLPSDRFSAERTGGSVSTLTIQRTQQEDSAVYLCASSFKWLAGGPYEQYFGPGTRLTVT.

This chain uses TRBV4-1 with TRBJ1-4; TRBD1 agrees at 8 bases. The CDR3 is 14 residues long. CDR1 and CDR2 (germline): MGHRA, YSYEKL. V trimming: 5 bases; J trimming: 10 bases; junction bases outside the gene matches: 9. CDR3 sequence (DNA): TGCGCCAGCAGCGACGGACAGGGTAATCGAAAACTGTTTTTT. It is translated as CASSDGQGNRKLFF.

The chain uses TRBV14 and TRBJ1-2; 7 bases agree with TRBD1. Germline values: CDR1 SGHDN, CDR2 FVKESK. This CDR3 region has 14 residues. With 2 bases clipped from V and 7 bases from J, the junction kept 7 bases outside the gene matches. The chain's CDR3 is CASSQRDRVVGYTF. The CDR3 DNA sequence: TGTGCCAGCAGCCAACGTGACAGGGTAGTTGGCTACACCTTC.

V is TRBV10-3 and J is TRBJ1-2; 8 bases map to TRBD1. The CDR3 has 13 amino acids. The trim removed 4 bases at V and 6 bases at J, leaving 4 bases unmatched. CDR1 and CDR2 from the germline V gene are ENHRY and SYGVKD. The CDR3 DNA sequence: TGTGCCATCAGTGCAACAGGGGGGGATGGCTACACCTTC. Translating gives CAISATGGDGYTF.

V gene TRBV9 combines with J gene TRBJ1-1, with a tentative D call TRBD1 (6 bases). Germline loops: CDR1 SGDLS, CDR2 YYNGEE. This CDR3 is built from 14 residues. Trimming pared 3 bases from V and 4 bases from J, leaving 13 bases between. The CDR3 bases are TGTGCCAGCAGCGAGGGGGGGATGGGCACTGAAGCTTTCTTT. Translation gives CASSEGGMGTEAFF.

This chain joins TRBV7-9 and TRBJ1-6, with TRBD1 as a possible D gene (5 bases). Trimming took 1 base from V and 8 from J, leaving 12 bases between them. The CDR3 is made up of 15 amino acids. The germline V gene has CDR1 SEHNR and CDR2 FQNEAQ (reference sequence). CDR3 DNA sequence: TGTGCCAGCAGCTTAGGTGCAAGGGGCCATTCACCCCTCCACTTT. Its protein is CASSLGARGHSPLHF. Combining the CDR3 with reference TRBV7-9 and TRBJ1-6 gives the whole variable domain DTGVSQNPRHKITKRGQNVTFRCDPISEHNRLYWYRQTLGQGPEFLTYFQNEAQLEKSRLLSDRFSAERPKGSFSTLEIQRTEQGDSAMYLCASSLGARGHSPLHFGNGTRLTVT.

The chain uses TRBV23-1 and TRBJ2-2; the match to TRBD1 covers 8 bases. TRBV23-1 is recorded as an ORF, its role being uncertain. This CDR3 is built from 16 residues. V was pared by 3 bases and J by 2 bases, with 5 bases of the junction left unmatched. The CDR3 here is CASSQGTGQNTGELFF. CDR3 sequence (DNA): TGCGCCAGCAGTCAGGGGACAGGCCAAAACACCGGGGAGCTGTTTTTT.

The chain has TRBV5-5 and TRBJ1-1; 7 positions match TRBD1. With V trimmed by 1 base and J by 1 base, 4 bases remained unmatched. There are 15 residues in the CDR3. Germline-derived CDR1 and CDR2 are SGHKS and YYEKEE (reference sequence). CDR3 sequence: CASSLTRQGNTEAFF. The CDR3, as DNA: TGTGCCAGCAGCTTGACGCGACAGGGGAACACTGAAGCTTTCTTT.

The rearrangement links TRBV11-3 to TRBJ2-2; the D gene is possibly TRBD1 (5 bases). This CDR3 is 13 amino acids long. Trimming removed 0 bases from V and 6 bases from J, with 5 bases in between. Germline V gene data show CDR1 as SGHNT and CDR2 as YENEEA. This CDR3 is CASSLEGPGELFF. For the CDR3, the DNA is TGTGCCAGCAGCTTAGAGGGGCCCGGGGAGCTGTTTTTT.